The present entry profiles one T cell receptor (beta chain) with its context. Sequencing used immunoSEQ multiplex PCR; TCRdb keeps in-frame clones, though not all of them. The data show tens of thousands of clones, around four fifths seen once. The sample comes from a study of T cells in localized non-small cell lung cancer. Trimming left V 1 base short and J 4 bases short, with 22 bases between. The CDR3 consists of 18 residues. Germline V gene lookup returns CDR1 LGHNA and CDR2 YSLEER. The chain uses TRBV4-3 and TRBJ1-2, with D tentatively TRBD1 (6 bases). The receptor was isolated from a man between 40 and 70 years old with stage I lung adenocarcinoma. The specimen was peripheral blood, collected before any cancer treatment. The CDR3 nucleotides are TGCGCCAGCAGCCAAGTCCCCTTTCAAGGGGGGGATTCCTATGGCTACACCTTC. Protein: CASSQVPFQGGDSYGYTF.